This TCR beta chain was captured in a study of control samples from healthy donors and cancer patients. V gave up 7 bases and J gave up 6 bases; unmatched junction bases: 8. The CDR3 has 13 residues. Repertoires were generated with immunoSEQ multiplex PCR, while TCRdb's copy carries only in-frame clones and drops some. The data contain 150,000 to 200,000 clones, about 91% of them singletons. The receptor comes from a woman aged 35 to 49 in good health. The specimen was blood. The J gene is TRBJ1-2, the V gene TRBV12-3 or TRBV12-4, with TRBD1 matching 7 bases. The CDR3 protein is CASTPGTAHGYTF. The CDR3 DNA is TGTGCCAGCACCCCCGGGACAGCCCATGGCTACACCTTC.